This entry features one T cell receptor (beta chain) sequence. Its matching antigen is unknown. This sample is part of a study of T cells in localized non-small cell lung cancer. General study results and limits: Among blood samples, higher T cell density accompanied longer overall survival. Only one tumor region went through sequencing, so heterogeneity may still be there. Clonality of T cells reached its maximum in uninvolved adjacent lung, surpassing tumor.

V was cut by 3 bases and J by 6 bases, with 17 bases left in between. The CDR3 is made up of 16 amino acids. Germline CDR1 reads MGHDK; CDR2 reads SYGVNS. Measured with immunoSEQ multiplex PCR; TCRdb has only the in-frame clones, and not every one. The table has around 130,000 clones, around 92% seen once. The V call is TRBV25-1, the J call TRBJ1-4; a weak D match, TRBD1 (5 bases). The specimen was peripheral blood, collected before any cancer treatment. This clonotype originated in a female donor over 55 with stage I lung adenocarcinoma. The CDR3 DNA reads as TGTGCCAGCAGTGATCATTCGGGGAGGGGTCATGAAAAACTGTTTTTT. Its protein product is CASSDHSGRGHEKLFF.